Below are 8 T cell receptor beta chains sequenced from a single sample in a study of T cells in Graves' hyperthyroidism and ophthalmopathy (dated by TCRdb to between 2018 and 2020). The library relied on multiplex PCR. The run used an Illumina HiSeq 2000. Amplification of TCR beta CDR3 regions was carried out from RNA transcripts. The first round of RT-PCR for the TCR CDR3 was performed with the HTBI primer set and the Qiagen OneStep RT-PCR kit. The raw public data were reprocessed by TCRdb itself: fastp quality trimming at Q25, MiXCR clonotype calling, in-frame beta chains only. Every distinct CDR3 protein forms one entry, paired with its most common genes and DNA. In all, the sample holds 270,000 or so distinct CDR3 sequences, and about 15% of those were seen once. 30% to 35% of the sample is taken by the ten largest. The sample comprised blood. The receptors originated from a woman aged 45 to 65 with Graves' hyperthyroidism that later progressed to Graves' ophthalmopathy.

There are a few counts of this clonotype. The J gene is TRBJ2-7, the V gene TRBV3-1, with TRBD2 identical over 14 bases. Losses at the gene ends were 5 bases for V and 5 bases for J; bases not matched to a gene: 14. Germline V gene lookup returns CDR1 LGHDT and CDR2 YNNKEL (reference sequence). The CDR3 totals 18 residues. CDR3 nucleotide sequence: TGTGCCAGCAGCGAAGGACCCGGGACTAGCGGGAGTAGGGACGAGCAGTACTTC. Residues: CASSEGPGTSGSRDEQYF.

The table lists this clonotype with many counts. The gene calls are TRBV12-3 or TRBV12-4 and TRBJ2-3; possibly TRBD2 for D (6 bases). CDR3 length: 17 residues. The germline V and J ends were trimmed by 6 bases and 1 base, with 20 bases remaining between them. The CDR3 DNA sequence: TGTGCCAGCAGCCTTAATCCGGGACTCTCAGGCACAGATACGCAGTATTTT. Protein product: CASSLNPGLSGTDTQYF.

This clonotype has just a few counts. The V call is TRBV5-1, the J call TRBJ2-7; D gene uncertain. There are 12 residues in the CDR3. Germline CDR1 and CDR2: SGHRS and YFSETQ. Trimming stripped 5 bases from V and 6 bases from J, with 12 bases between. The DNA for the CDR3 is TGCGCCAGCAGTTCCCCATCGGGCGAGCAGTACTTC. It yields the protein CASSSPSGEQYF.

V gene TRBV4-1 combines with J gene TRBJ2-7; 9 bases agree with TRBD2. The length of the CDR3 is 17 residues. Germline V gene data show CDR1 as MGHRA and CDR2 as YSYEKL. The ends lost 4 bases at V and 0 bases at J; junction bases unmatched: 10. CDR3 nucleotide sequence: TGCGCCAGCAGCCGCCTTTACAGGACTAGCGTCTCCTACGAGCAGTACTTC. This encodes CASSRLYRTSVSYEQYF.

The J gene is TRBJ1-6, the V gene TRBV28; TRBD1 is a possible D gene (5 bases). This CDR3 region has 15 residues. Germline assignment: CDR1 MDHEN and CDR2 SYDVKM. With 5 bases removed from V and 5 bases from J, the gap between germline ends came to 13 bases. CDR3 DNA: TGTGCCAGCAGTCCGGGACGGTATAATAATTCACCCCTCCACTTT. Translating gives CASSPGRYNNSPLHF. Complete variable domain (other parts from reference TRBV28 and TRBJ1-6): DVKVTQSSRYLVKRTGEKVFLECVQDMDHENMFWYRQDPGLGLRLIYFSYDVKMKEKGDIPEGYSVSREKKERFSLILESASTNQTSMYLCASSPGRYNNSPLHFGNGTRLTVT.

The genes are TRBV15 and TRBJ1-2; maybe TRBD1 (6 bases). The CDR3 totals 15 residues. V lost 4 bases and J 5 bases, leaving 17 bases between the germline ends. Germline V gene sequence: CDR1 LNHNV, CDR2 YYDKDF (reference sequence). The CDR3 reads CATSNQYGQSYGYTF. DNA for the CDR3: TGTGCCACCAGCAATCAATATGGACAGTCTTATGGCTACACCTTC.

This clonotype was seen repeatedly, ten times or more. The chain couples TRBV11-2 to TRBJ2-7, with D perhaps matching TRBD1 or TRBD2 (7 bases each). V shed 3 bases and J shed 5 bases, with 20 bases lying between them. The CDR3 extends over 16 amino acids. CDR1 and CDR2 (germline): SGHAT, FQNNGV. The CDR3 loop is CASSFGRGGVYDEQYF. The CDR3, as DNA: TGTGCCAGCAGCTTCGGCAGGGGGGGAGTCTACGACGAGCAGTACTTC.

The rearrangement links TRBV15 to TRBJ1-1; no clear D. In germline, CDR1 is LNHNV, CDR2 YYDKDF (reference sequence). V gave up 0 bases and J gave up 3 bases, with 5 bases separating them. The CDR3 is 13 residues long. CDR3 amino acids: CATSRDGYTEAFF. In nucleotides, the CDR3 is TGTGCCACCAGCAGAGATGGGTACACTGAAGCTTTCTTT.